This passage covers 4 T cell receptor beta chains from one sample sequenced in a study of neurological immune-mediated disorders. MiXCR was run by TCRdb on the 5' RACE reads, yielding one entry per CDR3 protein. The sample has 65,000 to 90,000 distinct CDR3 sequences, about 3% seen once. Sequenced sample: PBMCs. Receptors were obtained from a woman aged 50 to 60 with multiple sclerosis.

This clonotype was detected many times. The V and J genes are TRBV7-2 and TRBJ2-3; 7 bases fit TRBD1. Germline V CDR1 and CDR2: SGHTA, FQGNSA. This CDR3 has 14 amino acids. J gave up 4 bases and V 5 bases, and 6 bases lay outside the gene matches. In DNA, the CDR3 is TGTGCCAGCAGCACTAACAGGGGCGCAGATACGCAGTATTTT. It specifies CASSTNRGADTQYF.

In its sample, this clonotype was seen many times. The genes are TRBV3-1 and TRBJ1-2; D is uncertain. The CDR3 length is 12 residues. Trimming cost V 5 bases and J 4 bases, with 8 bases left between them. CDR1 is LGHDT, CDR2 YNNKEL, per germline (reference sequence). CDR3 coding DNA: TGTGCCAGCAGCACAAGGAGCTATGGCTACACCTTC. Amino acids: CASSTRSYGYTF.

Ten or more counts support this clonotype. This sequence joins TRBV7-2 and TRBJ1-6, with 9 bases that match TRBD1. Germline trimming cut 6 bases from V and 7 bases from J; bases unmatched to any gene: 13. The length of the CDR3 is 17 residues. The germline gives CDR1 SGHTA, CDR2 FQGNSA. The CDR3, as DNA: TGTGCCAGCAGTCTAGCCACAGGGGGCGCTTTCAATTCACCCCTCCACTTT. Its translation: CASSLATGGAFNSPLHF. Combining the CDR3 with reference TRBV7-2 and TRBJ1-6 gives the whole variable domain GAGVSQSPSNKVTEKGKDVELRCDPISGHTALYWYRQSLGQGLEFLIYFQGNSAPDKSGLPSDRFSAERTGGSVSTLTIQRTQQEDSAVYLCASSLATGGAFNSPLHFGNGTRLTVT.

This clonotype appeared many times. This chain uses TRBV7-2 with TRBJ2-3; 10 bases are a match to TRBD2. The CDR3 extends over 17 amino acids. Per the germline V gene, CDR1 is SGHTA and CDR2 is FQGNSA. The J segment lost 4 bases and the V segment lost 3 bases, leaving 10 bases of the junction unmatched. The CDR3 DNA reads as TGTGCCAGCAGCTTCCTCCCCAGTAGCGGGAGGTCAGATACGCAGTATTTT. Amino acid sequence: CASSFLPSSGRSDTQYF.